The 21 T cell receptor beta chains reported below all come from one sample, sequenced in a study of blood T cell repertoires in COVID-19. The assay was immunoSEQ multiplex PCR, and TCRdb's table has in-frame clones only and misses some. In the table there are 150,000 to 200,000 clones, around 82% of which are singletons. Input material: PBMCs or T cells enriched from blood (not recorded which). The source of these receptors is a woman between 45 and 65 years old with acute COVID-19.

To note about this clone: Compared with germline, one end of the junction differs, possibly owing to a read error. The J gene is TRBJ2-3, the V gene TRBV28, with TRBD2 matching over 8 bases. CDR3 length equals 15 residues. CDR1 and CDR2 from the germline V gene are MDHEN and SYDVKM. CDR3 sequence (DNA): TGTGCCAGCAATTTACCGGGACTAGAAGCAGATACGCAGTATTTT. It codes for CASNLPGLEADTQYF.

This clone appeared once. The CDR3, as DNA: TGTGCCAGTAGTGCCGACAGGGGCCGATACACTGAAGCTTTCTTT. It encodes CASSADRGRYTEAFF. The chain has TRBV19 and TRBJ1-1, with TRBD1 matching 8 bases. Germline V CDR1 and CDR2: LNHDA, SQIVND (reference sequence). J lost 3 bases, V lost 5 bases, and 8 bases had no gene match. The CDR3 is 15 amino acids.

CDR3 in DNA: TGTGCCAGCTCGGGACAGGGTTACGGCATTCAGTACTTC. Protein product: CASSGQGYGIQYF. This chain joins TRBV27 and TRBJ2-4, with 9 bases that match TRBD1. CDR1 is MNHEY and CDR2 is SMNVEV in the germline V gene (reference sequence). V trimming: 8 bases; J trimming: 9 bases; junction bases outside the gene matches: 8. The CDR3 totals 13 residues.

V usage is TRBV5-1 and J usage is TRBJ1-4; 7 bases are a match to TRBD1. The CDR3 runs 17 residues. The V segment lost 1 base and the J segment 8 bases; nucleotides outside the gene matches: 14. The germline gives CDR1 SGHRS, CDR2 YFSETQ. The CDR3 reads CASSLSQGGPQREKLFF. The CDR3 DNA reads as TGCGCCAGCAGCTTGAGTCAGGGGGGACCTCAGCGAGAAAAACTGTTTTTT.

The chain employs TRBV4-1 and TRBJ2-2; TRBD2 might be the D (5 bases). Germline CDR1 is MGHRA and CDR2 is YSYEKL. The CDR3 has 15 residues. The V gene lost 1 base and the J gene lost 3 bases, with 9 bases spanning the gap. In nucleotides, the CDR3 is TGCGCCAGCAGCCAAGCTGACGGGGACACCGGGGAGCTGTTTTTT. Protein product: CASSQADGDTGELFF.

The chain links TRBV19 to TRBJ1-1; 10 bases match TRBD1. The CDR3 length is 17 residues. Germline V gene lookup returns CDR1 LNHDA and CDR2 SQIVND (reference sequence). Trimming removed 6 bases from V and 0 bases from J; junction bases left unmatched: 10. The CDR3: CASSAGTGAPLNTEAFF. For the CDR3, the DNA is TGTGCCAGTAGCGCCGGGACAGGGGCGCCCCTGAACACTGAAGCTTTCTTT. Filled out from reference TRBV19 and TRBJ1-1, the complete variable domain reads DGGITQSPKYLFRKEGQNVTLSCEQNLNHDAMYWYRQDPGQGLRLIYYSQIVNDFQKGDIAEGYSVSREKKESFPLTVTSAQKNPTAFYLCASSAGTGAPLNTEAFFGQGTRLTVV.

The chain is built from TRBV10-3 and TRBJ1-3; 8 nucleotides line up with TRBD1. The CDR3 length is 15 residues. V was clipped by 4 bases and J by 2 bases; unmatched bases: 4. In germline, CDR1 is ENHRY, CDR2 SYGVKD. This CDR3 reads CAISAGQGTGNTIYF. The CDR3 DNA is TGTGCCATCAGTGCCGGACAGGGCACTGGAAACACCATATATTTT.

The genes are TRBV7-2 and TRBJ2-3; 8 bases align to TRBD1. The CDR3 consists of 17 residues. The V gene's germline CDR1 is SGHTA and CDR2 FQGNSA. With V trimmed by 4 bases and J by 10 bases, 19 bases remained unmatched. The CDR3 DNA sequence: TGTGCCAGCAGCTCCCAGCCAGGGGGCGTGATCTTTAATTCGCAGTATTTT. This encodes CASSSQPGGVIFNSQYF. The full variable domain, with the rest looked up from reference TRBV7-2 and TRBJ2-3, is GAGVSQSPSNKVTEKGKDVELRCDPISGHTALYWYRQSLGQGLEFLIYFQGNSAPDKSGLPSDRFSAERTGGSVSTLTIQRTQQEDSAVYLCASSSQPGGVIFNSQYFGPGTRLTVL.

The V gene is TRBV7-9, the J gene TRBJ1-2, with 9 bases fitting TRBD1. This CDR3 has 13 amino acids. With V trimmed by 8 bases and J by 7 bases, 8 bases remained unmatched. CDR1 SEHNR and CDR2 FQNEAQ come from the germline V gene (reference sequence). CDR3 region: CASGKQGAVGYTF. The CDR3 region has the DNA TGTGCCAGCGGGAAACAGGGGGCAGTTGGCTACACCTTC. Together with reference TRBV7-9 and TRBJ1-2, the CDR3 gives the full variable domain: DTGVSQNPRHKITKRGQNVTFRCDPISEHNRLYWYRQTLGQGPEFLTYFQNEAQLEKSRLLSDRFSAERPKGSFSTLEIQRTEQGDSAMYLCASGKQGAVGYTFGSGTRLTVV.

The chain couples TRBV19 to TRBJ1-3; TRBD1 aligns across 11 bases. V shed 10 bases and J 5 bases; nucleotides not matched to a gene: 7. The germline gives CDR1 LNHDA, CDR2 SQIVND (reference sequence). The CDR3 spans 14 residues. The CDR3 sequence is CANRGQGDRNTIYF. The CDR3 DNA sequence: TGTGCCAATAGGGGACAGGGGGACCGAAACACCATATATTTT.

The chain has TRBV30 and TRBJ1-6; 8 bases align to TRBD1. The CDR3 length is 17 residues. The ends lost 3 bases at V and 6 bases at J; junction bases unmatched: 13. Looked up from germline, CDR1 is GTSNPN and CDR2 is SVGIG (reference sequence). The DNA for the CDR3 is TGTGCCTGGAGGTCGGGCGACAGGGGAGCTAGTAATTCACCCCTCCACTTT. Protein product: CAWRSGDRGASNSPLHF.

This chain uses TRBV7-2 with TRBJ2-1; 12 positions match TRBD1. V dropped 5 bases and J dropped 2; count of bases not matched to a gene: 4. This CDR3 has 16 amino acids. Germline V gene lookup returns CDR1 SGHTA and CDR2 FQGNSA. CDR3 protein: CASSLGQGAAYNEQFF. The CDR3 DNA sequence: TGTGCCAGCAGCCTGGGACAGGGGGCGGCCTACAATGAGCAGTTCTTC.

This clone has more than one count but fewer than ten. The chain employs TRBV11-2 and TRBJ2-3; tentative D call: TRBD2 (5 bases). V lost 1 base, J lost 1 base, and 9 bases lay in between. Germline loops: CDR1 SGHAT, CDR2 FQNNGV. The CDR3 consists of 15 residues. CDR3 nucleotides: TGTGCCAGCAGCTTAGTAGCGATCCGCACAGATACGCAGTATTTT. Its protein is CASSLVAIRTDTQYF.

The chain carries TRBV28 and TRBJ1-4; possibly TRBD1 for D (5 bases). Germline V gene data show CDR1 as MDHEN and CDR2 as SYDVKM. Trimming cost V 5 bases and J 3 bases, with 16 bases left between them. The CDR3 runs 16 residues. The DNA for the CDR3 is TGTGCCAGCAGTCGCGACGGGGGGGTTGCTAATGAAAAACTGTTTTTT. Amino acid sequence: CASSRDGGVANEKLFF.

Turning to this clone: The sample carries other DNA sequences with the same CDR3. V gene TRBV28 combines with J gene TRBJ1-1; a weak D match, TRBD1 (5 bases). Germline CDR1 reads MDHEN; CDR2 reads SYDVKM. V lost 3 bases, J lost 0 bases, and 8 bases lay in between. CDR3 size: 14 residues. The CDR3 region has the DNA TGTGCCAGCAGTTTTCAGGGATTGAACACTGAAGCTTTCTTT. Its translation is CASSFQGLNTEAFF.

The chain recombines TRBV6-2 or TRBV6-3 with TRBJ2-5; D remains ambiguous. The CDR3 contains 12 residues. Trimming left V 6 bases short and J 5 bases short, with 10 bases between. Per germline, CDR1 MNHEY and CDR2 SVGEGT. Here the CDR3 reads CASSPLEETQYF. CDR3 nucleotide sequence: TGTGCCAGCAGCCCCCTAGAGGAGACCCAGTACTTC.

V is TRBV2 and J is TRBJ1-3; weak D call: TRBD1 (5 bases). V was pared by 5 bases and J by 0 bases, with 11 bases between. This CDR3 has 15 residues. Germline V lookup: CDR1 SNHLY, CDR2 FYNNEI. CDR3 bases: TGTGCCAGCAGTCCCGACAGTTCCTCTGGAAACACCATATATTTT. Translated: CASSPDSSSGNTIYF.

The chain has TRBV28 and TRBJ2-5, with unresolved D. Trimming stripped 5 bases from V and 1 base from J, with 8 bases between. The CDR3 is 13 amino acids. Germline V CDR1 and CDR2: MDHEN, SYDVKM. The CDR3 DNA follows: TGTGCCAGCAGTCTTCCCGTCCAAGAGACCCAGTACTTC. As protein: CASSLPVQETQYF.

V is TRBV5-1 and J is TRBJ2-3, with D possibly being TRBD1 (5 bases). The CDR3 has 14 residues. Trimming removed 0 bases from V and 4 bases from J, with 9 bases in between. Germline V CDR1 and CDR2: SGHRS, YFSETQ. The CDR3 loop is CASSLAGLPDTQYF. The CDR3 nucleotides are TGCGCCAGCAGCTTGGCAGGGCTCCCAGATACGCAGTATTTT.

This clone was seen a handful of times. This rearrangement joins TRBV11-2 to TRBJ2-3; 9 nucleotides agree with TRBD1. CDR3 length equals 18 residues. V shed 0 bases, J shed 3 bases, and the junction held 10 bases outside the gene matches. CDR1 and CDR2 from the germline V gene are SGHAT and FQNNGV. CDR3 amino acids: CASSLDENRGRGTDTQYF. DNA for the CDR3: TGTGCCAGCAGCTTAGACGAAAACAGGGGGCGAGGAACAGATACGCAGTATTTT.

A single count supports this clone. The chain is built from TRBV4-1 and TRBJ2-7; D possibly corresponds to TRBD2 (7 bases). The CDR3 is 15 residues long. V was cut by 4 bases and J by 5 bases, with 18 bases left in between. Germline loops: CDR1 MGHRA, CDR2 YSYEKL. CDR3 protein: CASSLGGQGRDEQYV. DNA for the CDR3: TGCGCCAGCAGCCTCGGGGGGCAGGGGAGGGACGAGCAGTACGTC.